This T cell receptor (beta chain) was profiled in a study of long-term antiretroviral therapy in people with HIV. Findings of the study overall: ART adherence was not documented, and neither viral resistance nor therapy changes had any data.

With respect to this clone: The target antigen is unknown.

There are 15 residues in the CDR3. The germline CDR1 and CDR2 sequences are MDHEN and SYDVKM. Trimming took 6 bases from V and 6 from J, leaving 17 bases between them. Samples were assayed with immunoSEQ v3.0 at survey level. The table came from immunoSEQ multiplex PCR; TCRdb's copy has only in-frame clones and leaves some out. The sample has 20,000 or so clones; under 90% are singletons. The material sequenced was unsorted PBMCs, taken at the start of antiretroviral therapy, before treatment. This chain joins TRBV28 and TRBJ1-4; a weak D match, TRBD1 (6 bases). The receptor's source is a woman aged 18 to 35 with HIV. The CDR3 DNA reads as TGTGCCAGCAGCTTAGGGGGAGGGGATTATGAAAAACTGTTTTTT. Its translation: CASSLGGGDYEKLFF.